The 10 T cell receptor beta chains below come from one sample, sequenced in a study of T cell responses to AZD1222 COVID-19 vaccine. TCRdb's table, derived via immunoSEQ multiplex PCR, lists solely in-frame clones and lacks some. Altogether roughly 100,000 clones are present, 80% to 95% being singletons, with the ten largest covering 6.5% to 10%. This sample comprised peripheral blood, obtained 28 days after the second AZD1222 dose. Source of these receptors: an adult who received the AZD1222 COVID-19 vaccine.

The table lists this clone with a count of one. The chain has TRBV7-8 and TRBJ2-2; D uncertain. V dropped 1 base and J dropped 3 bases, with 12 bases sitting between them. This CDR3 has 16 residues. The germline gives CDR1 SGHVS, CDR2 FQNEAQ. In DNA form, the CDR3 reads TGTGCCAGCAGCTTAGGGTTCACCCCCGACACCGGGGAGCTGTTTTTT. It encodes CASSLGFTPDTGELFF.

The chain combines TRBV10-3 with TRBJ2-1; the match to TRBD2 covers 13 bases. CDR3 size: 19 residues. From germline, CDR1 is ENHRY and CDR2 SYGVKD. V lost 4 bases to trimming and J lost 0 bases; unmatched junction nucleotides: 9. The CDR3 DNA reads as TGTGCCATCAGTGGACGGACTAGCGGGGGCCTTAGCTCCTACAATGAGCAGTTCTTC. Amino acid sequence: CAISGRTSGGLSSYNEQFF.

This chain connects TRBV6-1 to TRBJ2-7, with TRBD1 matching 9 bases. The CDR3 has 15 amino acids. Germline V gene lookup returns CDR1 MNHNS and CDR2 SASEGT. Germline trimming cut 3 bases from V and 4 bases from J; bases unmatched to any gene: 7. Here the CDR3 DNA reads TGTGCCAGCAGTGATGGGGGGACAGGGTTGTACGAGCAGTACTTC. It is translated as CASSDGGTGLYEQYF.

The CDR3 bases are TGTGCCAGCAGCCCCTTGTGGTTGGGTGGAAACACCATATATTTT. It encodes CASSPLWLGGNTIYF. The chain combines TRBV7-2 with TRBJ1-3; unclear D gene. Trimming took 5 bases from V and 3 from J, leaving 14 bases between them. Per the germline V gene, CDR1 is SGHTA and CDR2 is FQGNSA. This CDR3 region has 15 residues.

The chain links TRBV10-3 to TRBJ1-4, with D hard to call. The germline gives CDR1 ENHRY, CDR2 SYGVKD. This CDR3 has 13 residues. Between the trimmed V and J ends, which lost 2 bases and 4 bases, there was a span of 5 bases. The CDR3 coding sequence is TGTGCCATCAGTGAGGGGGATAATGAAAAACTGTTTTTT. This sequence encodes CAISEGDNEKLFF.

As DNA, the CDR3 is TGTGCCAGCAGCATGCAACCGGGACTAGCGGGGGGGACAGATACGCAGTATTTT. It encodes CASSMQPGLAGGTDTQYF. The V gene is TRBV9, the J gene TRBJ2-3, with 16 positions matching TRBD2. CDR1 and CDR2 (germline): SGDLS, YYNGEE. V lost 4 bases to trimming and J lost 3 bases; unmatched junction nucleotides: 8. This CDR3 spans 18 amino acids.

This chain connects TRBV28 to TRBJ2-7; D possibly corresponds to TRBD2 (6 bases). V lost 5 bases and J lost 3, with 17 bases in between. Germline CDR1 is MDHEN and CDR2 is SYDVKM. There are 15 residues in the CDR3. CDR3 in amino acids: CASSAGGLSVYEQYF. The CDR3, as DNA: TGTGCCAGCAGTGCCGGGGGTTTGTCCGTCTACGAGCAGTACTTC.

The chain combines TRBV7-9 with TRBJ1-4; D gene uncertain. Looked up from germline, CDR1 is SEHNR and CDR2 is FQNEAQ (reference sequence). Trimming removed 3 bases from V and 7 bases from J, with 12 bases in between. The CDR3 runs to 14 residues. The CDR3, as DNA: TGTGCCAGCAGCTTTAGCTCGGGCGGTGAAAAACTGTTTTTT. Its protein is CASSFSSGGEKLFF.

CDR3 bases: TGTGCCAGCAGCAAAGAGAGAGGTAGTGGGTACAATGAGCAGTTCTTC. Amino acid sequence: CASSKERGSGYNEQFF. The chain employs TRBV21-1 and TRBJ2-1; the D call TRBD2 from the table was never checked on the DNA. TRBV21-1 is tagged as a pseudogene. The CDR3 sequence is 16 residues long.

For the CDR3, the DNA is TGCGCCAGCAGCCAAGGTGCGGGGATCTCTGGGGCCAACGTCCTGACTTTC. Its protein product is CASSQGAGISGANVLTF. The V call is TRBV4-1, the J call TRBJ2-6; possibly TRBD2 for D (6 bases). Per germline, CDR1 MGHRA and CDR2 YSYEKL. The V gene lost 1 base and the J gene lost 0 bases, with 10 bases spanning the gap. CDR3 length: 17 amino acids.